The rows below give T cell receptor beta chains drawn from one sample of a study of blood T cell repertoires in COVID-19. Measured with immunoSEQ multiplex PCR; TCRdb has only the in-frame clones, and not every one. The top ten hold roughly 4.9% of the sample, which has approximately 250,000 clones, roughly 86% seen once. The source material was peripheral blood. The receptors here all came from a woman aged 55-75 years with COVID-19, enrolled during active disease. The CDR3 runs from the conserved cysteine through the conserved F or W. A D gene is named only where the DNA matches it firmly. Size is omitted from some rows. Given values are once, few, many or a class for expanded clones.

TRBV6-5,TRBJ1-5,NA,once,CASSSTNSNQPQHF,TGTGCCAGCAGTTCAACAAATAGCAATCAGCCCCAGCATTTT
TRBV7-3,TRBJ1-1,TRBD1,once,CASRRDSLMNTEAFF,TGTGCCAGCAGGAGGGACAGCCTCATGAACACTGAAGCTTTCTTT
TRBV7-9,TRBJ2-1,TRBD2,NA,CASSLRGTGTSGSGEQFF,TGTGCCAGCAGCTTACGAGGAACCGGGACTAGCGGGAGTGGTGAGCAGTTCTTC
TRBV15,TRBJ2-5,TRBD2,NA,CATSAGLAEETQYF,TGTGCCACCAGCGCGGGACTAGCGGAAGAGACCCAGTACTTC
TRBV28,TRBJ1-1,NA,NA,CASSVQQGYTEAFF,TGTGCCAGCAGTGTGCAACAGGGATACACTGAAGCTTTCTTT
TRBV2,TRBJ1-1,NA,once,CASSDTRHTEAFF,TGTGCCAGCAGCGACACAAGACACACTGAAGCTTTCTTT
TRBV5-5,TRBJ2-2,NA,NA,CASSPWGEGELFF,TGTGCCAGCAGCCCGTGGGGAGAGGGGGAGCTGTTTTTT
TRBV14,TRBJ1-2,NA,NA,CASSQDQGSYGYTF,TGTGCCAGCAGCCAAGATCAGGGCAGCTATGGCTACACCTTC
TRBV4-1,TRBJ1-1,TRBD1,NA,CASSLNRQGFGKDTEAFF,TGCGCCAGCAGCTTAAATAGACAGGGTTTTGGGAAAGACACTGAAGCTTTCTTT
TRBV19,TRBJ2-2,NA,NA,CASSISDSYTGELFF,TGTGCCAGTAGTATCTCGGACAGCTACACCGGGGAGCTGTTTTTT
TRBV28,TRBJ2-3,NA,once,CASSFWGTRTDTQYF,TGTGCCAGCAGTTTTTGGGGGACTCGTACAGATACGCAGTATTTT
TRBV29-1,TRBJ1-2,NA,NA,CSTRRPNYGYTF,TGCAGCACAAGGAGACCCAACTATGGCTACACCTTC
TRBV6-5,TRBJ1-3,NA,NA,CASRGSAGNTIYF,TGTGCCAGTAGGGGGTCGGCTGGAAACACCATATATTTT
TRBV6-5,TRBJ1-1,NA,NA,CACNRVNTEAFF,TGTGCCTGCAACAGGGTGAACACTGAAGCTTTCTTT
TRBV4-3,TRBJ1-1,NA,NA,CASSQESRAQNTEAFF,TGCGCCAGCAGCCAAGAAAGCAGGGCCCAGAACACTGAAGCTTTCTTT
TRBV5-1,TRBJ2-1,TRBD2,NA,CASSGGLVPGDEQFF,TGCGCCAGCAGCGGGGGACTAGTCCCGGGGGATGAGCAGTTCTTC
TRBV15,TRBJ2-1,NA,NA,CATSRASNEQFF,TGTGCCACCAGCAGAGCCAGCAATGAGCAGTTCTTC
TRBV19,TRBJ1-5,TRBD1,NA,CASSIGTVSNQPQHF,TGTGCCAGTAGTATCGGGACAGTAAGCAATCAGCCCCAGCATTTT
TRBV12-3/TRBV12-4,TRBJ1-2,NA,NA,CASSTTGSYGYTF,TGTGCCAGCAGCACCACAGGGAGCTATGGCTACACCTTC
TRBV21-1,TRBJ2-3,NA,NA,CASSSPLALAGEEGLKPGRDTQYF,TGTGCCAGCAGCTCCCCGCTAGCCCTAGCGGGAGAGGAGGGTCTGAAACCCGGTAGGGATACGCAGTATTTT
TRBV6-5,TRBJ1-2,NA,NA,CASSLGGAGNYGYTF,TGTGCCAGCAGCCTAGGAGGGGCTGGAAACTATGGCTACACCTTC
TRBV28,TRBJ2-1,TRBD2,NA,CASKGWAGGSYNEQFF,TGTGCCAGCAAGGGTTGGGCGGGAGGCTCCTACAATGAGCAGTTCTTC
TRBV19,TRBJ1-1,NA,NA,CASSARQENTEAFF,TGTGCCAGTAGTGCCAGACAGGAGAACACTGAAGCTTTCTTT
TRBV9,TRBJ2-3,NA,NA,CASSVVSGGTDTQYF,TGTGCCAGCAGCGTAGTTAGCGGAGGCACAGATACGCAGTATTTT
TRBV9,TRBJ2-3,TRBD2,NA,CASSVSWREGGIGTQYF,TGTGCCAGCAGCGTGTCGTGGCGGGAGGGCGGTATAGGTACGCAGTATTTT
TRBV12-5,TRBJ2-5,NA,NA,CASGLGALGTQYF,TGTGCTAGTGGTTTAGGGGCCCTGGGGACCCAGTACTTC
TRBV7-9,TRBJ1-6,TRBD1,NA,CASSSPSGTGGESPLHF,TGTGCCAGCAGCTCTCCTTCCGGGACAGGGGGAGAATCACCCCTCCACTTT
TRBV21-1,TRBJ1-3,NA,few,CASSTKKGAKGNTIYF,TGTGCCAGCAGCACCAAAAAGGGGGCGAAAGGAAACACCATATATTTT
TRBV10-3,TRBJ1-6,TRBD1,once,CAISEKGGGSYNSPLHF,TGTGCCATCAGTGAGAAAGGGGGCGGCTCCTATAATTCACCCCTCCACTTT
TRBV2,TRBJ2-2,NA,NA,CASSETRATGELFF,TGTGCCAGCAGTGAGACCAGGGCAACCGGGGAGCTGTTTTTT
TRBV5-1,TRBJ2-7,TRBD2,once,CASSFGGRALEQYF,TGCGCCAGCAGCTTTGGCGGGAGGGCCCTCGAGCAGTACTTC
TRBV5-5,TRBJ1-5,NA,NA,CASSVQAYSNQPQHF,TGTGCCAGCAGCGTTCAGGCTTATAGCAATCAGCCCCAGCATTTT
TRBV7-9,TRBJ1-1,NA,many,CASSLGRLRPLNTEAFF,TGTGCCAGCAGCTTAGGCAGGCTCAGGCCCTTGAACACTGAAGCTTTCTTT
TRBV2,TRBJ1-2,TRBD1,NA,CASSEAAGTVNYGYTF,TGTGCCAGCAGTGAAGCCGCCGGGACAGTTAACTATGGCTACACCTTC
TRBV5-4,TRBJ2-4,NA,NA,CASSLAGGGAKNIQYF,TGTGCCAGCAGCTTGGCTGGAGGCGGTGCCAAAAACATTCAGTACTTC
TRBV19,TRBJ2-3,NA,NA,CASSIGGGAGDTQYF,TGTGCCAGTAGTATCGGGGGAGGAGCTGGAGATACGCAGTATTTT
TRBV27,TRBJ1-6,NA,NA,CASSFSRSYNSPLHF,TGTGCCAGCAGTTTTAGCCGCTCCTATAATTCACCCCTCCACTTT
TRBV5-4,TRBJ1-3,NA,NA,CASSLSGAIFGNTIYF,TGTGCCAGCAGCTTGTCGGGAGCCATTTTTGGAAACACCATATATTTT
TRBV12-3/TRBV12-4,TRBJ1-2,NA,few,CASGNQGYYGYTF,TGTGCCAGCGGTAATCAGGGTTACTATGGCTACACCTTC
TRBV9,TRBJ2-3,NA,NA,CASSARERRTDTQYF,TGTGCCAGCAGCGCTCGGGAGAGGCGCACAGATACGCAGTATTTT
TRBV23-1,TRBJ1-2,TRBD1,NA,CASRGKWTGGNCYTF,TGCGCCAGCAGAGGAAAGTGGACAGGGGGTAATTGCTACACCTTC
TRBV25-1,TRBJ2-3,TRBD2,NA,CASSEPGGRTDTQYF,TGTGCCAGCAGTGAACCGGGCGGGAGAACAGATACGCAGTATTTT
TRBV28,TRBJ1-5,NA,once,CASSLPTSIFRQYYSNQPQHF,TGTGCCAGCAGTTTACCCACCTCAATATTTAGACAGTATTATAGCAATCAGCCCCAGCATTTT
TRBV9,TRBJ1-5,TRBD1,NA,CASSPPLGQGDSNQPQHF,TGTGCCAGCAGCCCGCCGCTCGGACAGGGCGATAGCAATCAGCCCCAGCATTTT
TRBV18,TRBJ1-5,TRBD1,NA,CASSPPGTGNQPQHF,TGTGCCAGCTCACCACCGGGGACAGGGAATCAGCCCCAGCATTTT
TRBV2,TRBJ1-1,NA,NA,CASSEGYTRNTEAFF,TGTGCCAGCAGTGAAGGTTACACCCGGAACACTGAAGCTTTCTTT
TRBV6-5,TRBJ1-5,NA,NA,CASNSGFNQPQHF,TGTGCCAGCAACAGCGGTTTCAATCAGCCCCAGCATTTT
TRBV11-2,TRBJ2-7,NA,NA,CASSQNWDSNYEQYF,TGTGCCAGCAGCCAGAACTGGGACTCCAACTACGAGCAGTACTTC
TRBV5-6,TRBJ2-3,TRBD1,NA,CASSARHKQGADTQYF,TGTGCCAGCAGCGCCCGCCACAAACAGGGGGCAGATACGCAGTATTTT
TRBV30,TRBJ1-5,NA,NA,CAWNGQGNQPQHF,TGTGCCTGGAATGGCCAGGGGAATCAGCCCCAGCATTTT
TRBV19,TRBJ1-2,TRBD1,NA,CASTPGQGTNYGYTF,TGTGCCAGTACCCCGGGACAGGGGACTAACTATGGCTACACCTTC
TRBV6-2/TRBV6-3,TRBJ1-2,NA,NA,CASSPLRINYGYTF,TGTGCCAGCAGTCCCCTGCGGATTAACTATGGCTACACCTTC
TRBV18,TRBJ1-1,NA,once,CASSRVEGQNTEAFF,TGTGCCAGCTCCCGGGTTGAGGGCCAGAACACTGAAGCTTTCTTT
TRBV6-2/TRBV6-3,TRBJ1-5,NA,once,CASSYLRGGPRSNQPQHF,TGTGCCAGCAGTTACCTCAGGGGAGGGCCACGTAGCAATCAGCCCCAGCATTTT
TRBV5-6,TRBJ1-1,TRBD1,NA,CASNFRTGTMNTEAFF,TGTGCCAGCAACTTTAGGACAGGGACCATGAACACTGAAGCTTTCTTT
TRBV6-6,TRBJ1-2,NA,NA,CASNSPGQKTDGYTF,TGTGCCAGCAACTCGCCGGGACAAAAGACGGATGGCTACACCTTC
TRBV5-6,TRBJ1-3,NA,NA,CASRKMGGGSGNTIYF,TGTGCCAGCAGAAAAATGGGGGGAGGCTCTGGAAACACCATATATTTT
TRBV7-9,TRBJ2-7,TRBD1,NA,CASSASGTGEREQYF,TGTGCCAGCAGCGCCTCCGGGACAGGGGAACGCGAGCAGTACTTC
TRBV5-3,TRBJ1-1,NA,NA,CARSFRGAQTEAFF,TGTGCCAGAAGCTTTCGGGGGGCCCAGACTGAAGCTTTCTTT